This T cell receptor beta chain emerged from a study of OX40 agonist ivuxolimab in advanced cancers. Findings and caveats of the study: The average count of expanded clones was higher among CD8+ T cells than among CD4+. Clonal expansion from baseline to week 6 occurred in both CD4+ and CD8+ T cells. Determination of antigen specificity was not performed for the expanded peripheral T cells.

About this clone itself: Its antigen is not known.

The CDR3 runs to 14 residues. Unmatched junction bases numbered 6, after V lost 3 bases and J lost 8 bases. CDR1 and CDR2 (germline): SGHVS, FNYEAQ. Only in-frame clones appear in the TCRdb table, and some are missing; sequencing was by immunoSEQ multiplex PCR. The data contain 60,000 to 70,000 clones, roughly nine tenths of them singletons. Material: CD4+ or CD8+ T cells sorted from blood, obtained in a trial of the OX40 agonist ivuxolimab. V is TRBV7-6 and J is TRBJ1-4, with 7 bases that match TRBD1. The TCR comes from an adult with an advanced solid tumor such as melanoma, head and neck, liver or kidney cancer. This chain's CDR3 is CASSFGQEREKLFF. Written as DNA, the CDR3 is TGTGCCAGCAGCTTCGGACAGGAGAGGGAAAAACTGTTTTTT.